This T cell receptor beta chain appears in the sequencing data of a study of cytomegalovirus exposure and HLA in healthy donors. This clone was seen once. V lost 1 base, J lost 6 bases, and 6 bases lay in between. The CDR3 loop spans 13 amino acids. Germline lookup yields CDR1 MNHEY and CDR2 SVGAGI. It was with 60 Vbeta and 13 Jbeta primers that the PCR ran. The method was immunoSEQ multiplex PCR; TCRdb's version includes in-frame clones alone and lacks a portion of them. Of 170,000 or so clones listed, 75% to 90% were seen once; the top ten hold 0.5% to 0.8%. This chain uses TRBV6-5 with TRBJ1-4, with D uncertain. This TCR was recovered from a boy under 18 in good health and CMV-seronegative. The sequencing input was PBMCs. The DNA of the CDR3 is TGTGCCAGCAGTTACTTGTCTGATGAAAAACTGTTTTTT. It is translated as CASSYLSDEKLFF.